This T cell receptor (beta chain) was captured in a study of blood T cell repertoires in COVID-19 (dated by TCRdb to 2020 to 2022). About the full investigation: Samples from collaborators originated in the United States, Italy and Spain and spanned both the acute and convalescent phases of COVID-19. Deeply sampled blood TCRbeta repertoires from subjects exposed to, actively infected with, or recovered from COVID-19 were included in the dataset. A freely available public database, intended as a resource for researchers studying the immune response to SARS-CoV-2, is where the repertoires were released. Samples were obtained from the ongoing ImmuneRACE study (first 160 participants) and from about 1,300 subjects provided by 6 global collaborators. Where available, HLA class I and class II types were taken from metadata supplied by the sample provider and were not determined by assay-based typing. The sample metadata nearly always contained a de-identified subject ID, COVID-19 status, age in years and sex. The material from the prospective study consisted of cDNA or gDNA derived from T cells, B-cell-depleted T cells, or PBMCs.

The CDR3 runs 15 amino acids, cysteine and phenylalanine included. Solely the CDR3 DNA is kept, with 45 bases framed from the first base. Here V drops 4 bases and J drops 0 bases, and the junction holds 6 bases not matched to any gene. CDR1 and CDR2 were assigned from the germline V gene as KGHSH and LQKENI. The immunoSEQ Assay, a bias-controlled multiplex PCR, was used to amplify TCRbeta CDR3 regions from genomic DNA. Concerning the study's data processing: The number of nucleated cells in each sample was estimated from the amplification of reference gene primers within the assay. To quantify the absolute abundance of each unique TCRbeta CDR3 rearrangement, sequence reads were collapsed and filtered. For each sample, productive Simpson clonality was calculated by taking the square root of Simpson's diversity index across productive rearrangements. The table comes from immuneACCESS by way of TCRdb, which keeps in-frame sequences with V and J called. Part of the clones is missing from these tables; in studies checked, under half for an unresolved V gene and the rest for unknown reasons. The DNA was the basis for D and trimming; V, J and clone size are from that table. This sample holds about 260,000 clones; 88% were observed only once. 3.1% of the sample comes from the top ten.

In the prospective study, participants were roughly 18 to 95 years old, resided in about two dozen geographic areas of the United States, and were enrolled through a virtual design. To assign participants to cohorts, the prospective study relied on clinical history that participants themselves reported in a screening survey and a study questionnaire. Exposed participants had been in contact with someone with a PCR-confirmed or clinician-diagnosed COVID-19 case within 2 weeks of study entry. In the prospective study, whole blood, serum and a nasopharyngeal or oropharyngeal swab were collected from each participant by mobile phlebotomists. Additional blood draws and questionnaires over an approximately two-month period could optionally be provided by prospective study participants. Before DNA extraction, blood samples from the prospective study were shipped at room temperature or frozen. What the research found in general, with its limitations: How much clinical and demographic metadata was included differed by source and by participant, and the metadata was provided uncurated.

Worth noting for this clone: No antigen is known for it. Base qualities are missing; no much larger clone stands one base away.

The chain employs TRBV18 and TRBJ2-7; TRBD1 fits 7 bases in the junction. Sample: PBMCs or T cells enriched from blood (not recorded which). This sequence originates from a middle-aged woman who had been exposed to COVID-19. CDR3 region: CASSHPTGSSYEQYF. The nucleotide sequence is given as TGTGCCAGCTCACACCCGACAGGGAGCTCCTACGAGCAGTACTTC.